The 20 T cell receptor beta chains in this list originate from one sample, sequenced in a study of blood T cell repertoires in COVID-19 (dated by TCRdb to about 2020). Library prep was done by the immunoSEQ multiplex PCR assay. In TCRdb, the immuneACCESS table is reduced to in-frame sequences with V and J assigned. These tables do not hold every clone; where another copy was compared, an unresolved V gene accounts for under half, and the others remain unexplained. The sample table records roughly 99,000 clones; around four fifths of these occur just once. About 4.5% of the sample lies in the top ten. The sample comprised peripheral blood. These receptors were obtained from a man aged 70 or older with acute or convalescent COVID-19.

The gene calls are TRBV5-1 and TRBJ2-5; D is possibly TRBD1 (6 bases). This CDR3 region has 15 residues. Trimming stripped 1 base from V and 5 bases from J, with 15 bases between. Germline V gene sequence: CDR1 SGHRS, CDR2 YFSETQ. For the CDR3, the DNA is TGCGCCAGCAGCTTGCTGAGCAGGGGTGGTGAGACCCAGTACTTC. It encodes CASSLLSRGGETQYF.

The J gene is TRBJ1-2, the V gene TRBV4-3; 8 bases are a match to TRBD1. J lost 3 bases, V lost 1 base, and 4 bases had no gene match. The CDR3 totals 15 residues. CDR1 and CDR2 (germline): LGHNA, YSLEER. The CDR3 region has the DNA TGCGCCAGCAGCCAAGCGACAGGGGCCGACTATGGCTACACCTTC. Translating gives CASSQATGADYGYTF.

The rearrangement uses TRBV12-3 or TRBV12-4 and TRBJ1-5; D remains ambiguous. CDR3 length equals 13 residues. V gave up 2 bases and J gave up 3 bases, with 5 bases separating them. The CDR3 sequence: CASSLIYNQPQHF. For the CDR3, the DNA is TGTGCCAGCAGTTTAATTTACAATCAGCCCCAGCATTTT.

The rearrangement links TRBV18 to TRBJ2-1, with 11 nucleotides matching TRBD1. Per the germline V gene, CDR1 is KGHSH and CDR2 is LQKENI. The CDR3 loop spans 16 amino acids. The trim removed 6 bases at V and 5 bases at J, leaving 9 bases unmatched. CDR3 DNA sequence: TGTGCCAGCTCCCCAAGGGGGACAGGGGGAAACAATGAGCAGTTCTTC. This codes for CASSPRGTGGNNEQFF.

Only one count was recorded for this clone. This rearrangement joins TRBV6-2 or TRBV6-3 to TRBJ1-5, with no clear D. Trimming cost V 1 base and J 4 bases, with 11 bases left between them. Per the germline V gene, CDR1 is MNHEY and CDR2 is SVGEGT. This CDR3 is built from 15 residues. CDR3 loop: CASSYFGGSNQPQHF. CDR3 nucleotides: TGTGCCAGCAGTTACTTTGGCGGGTCTAATCAGCCCCAGCATTTT.

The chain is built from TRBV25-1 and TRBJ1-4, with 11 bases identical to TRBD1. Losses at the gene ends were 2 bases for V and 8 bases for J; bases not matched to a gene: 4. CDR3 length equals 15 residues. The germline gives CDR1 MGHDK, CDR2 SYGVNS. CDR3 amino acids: CASSEGGTGGEKLFF. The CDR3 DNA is TGTGCCAGCAGTGAAGGAGGGACAGGGGGGGAAAAACTGTTTTTT. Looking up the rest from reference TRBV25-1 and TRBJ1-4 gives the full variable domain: EADIYQTPRYLVIGTGKKITLECSQTMGHDKMYWYQQDPGMELHLIHYSYGVNSTEKGDLSSESTVSRIRTEHFPLTLESARPSHTSQYLCASSEGGTGGEKLFFGSGTQLSVL.

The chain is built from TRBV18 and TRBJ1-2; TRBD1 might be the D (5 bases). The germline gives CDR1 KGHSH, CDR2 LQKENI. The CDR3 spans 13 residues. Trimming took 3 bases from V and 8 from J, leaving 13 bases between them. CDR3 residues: CASSPGPGGGYTF. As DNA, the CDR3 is TGTGCCAGCTCACCTGGACCCGGGGGAGGCTACACCTTC.

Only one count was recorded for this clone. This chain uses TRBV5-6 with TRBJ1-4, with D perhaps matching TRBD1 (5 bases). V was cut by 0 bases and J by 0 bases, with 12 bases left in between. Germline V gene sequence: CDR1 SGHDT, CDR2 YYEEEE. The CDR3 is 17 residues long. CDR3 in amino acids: CASSLVAGPATNEKLFF. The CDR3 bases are TGTGCCAGCAGCTTGGTGGCAGGGCCTGCAACTAATGAAAAACTGTTTTTT. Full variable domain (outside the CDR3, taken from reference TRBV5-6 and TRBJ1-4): DAGVTQSPTHLIKTRGQQVTLRCSPKSGHDTVSWYQQALGQGPQFIFQYYEEEERQRGNFPDRFSGHQFPNYSSELNVNALLLGDSALYLCASSLVAGPATNEKLFFGSGTQLSVL.

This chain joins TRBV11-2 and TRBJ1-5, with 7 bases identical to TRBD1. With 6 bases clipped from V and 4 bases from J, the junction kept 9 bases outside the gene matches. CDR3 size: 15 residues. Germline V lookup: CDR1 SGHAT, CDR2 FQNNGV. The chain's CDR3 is CASRLPQGTNQPQHF. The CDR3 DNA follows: TGTGCCAGCAGACTACCACAGGGGACTAATCAGCCCCAGCATTTT.

CDR3 sequence reads: CASRFQGGNTEAFF. For the CDR3, the DNA is TGTGCCAGCAGGTTCCAGGGTGGGAACACTGAAGCTTTCTTT. J is TRBJ1-1 and V is TRBV7-9; D perhaps matches TRBD1 (5 bases). Per the germline V gene, CDR1 is SEHNR and CDR2 is FQNEAQ (reference sequence). The V gene lost 6 bases and the J gene lost 1 base, with 12 bases spanning the gap. CDR3 size: 14 residues. Drawing the rest from reference TRBV7-9 and TRBJ1-1, the complete variable domain is DTGVSQNPRHKITKRGQNVTFRCDPISEHNRLYWYRQTLGQGPEFLTYFQNEAQLEKSRLLSDRFSAERPKGSFSTLEIQRTEQGDSAMYLCASRFQGGNTEAFFGQGTRLTVV.

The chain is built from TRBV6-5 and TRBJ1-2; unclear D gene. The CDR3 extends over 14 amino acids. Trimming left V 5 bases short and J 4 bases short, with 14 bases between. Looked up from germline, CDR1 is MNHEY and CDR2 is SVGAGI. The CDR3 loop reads CASSLQPNSYGYTF. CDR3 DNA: TGTGCCAGCAGTCTACAGCCAAACAGCTATGGCTACACCTTC.

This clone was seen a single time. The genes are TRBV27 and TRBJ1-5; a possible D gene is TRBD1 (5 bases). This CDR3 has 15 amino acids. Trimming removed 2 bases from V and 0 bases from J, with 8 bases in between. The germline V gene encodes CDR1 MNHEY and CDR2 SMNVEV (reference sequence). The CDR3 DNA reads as TGTGCCAGCAGTTTAACAGGCCCTAGCAATCAGCCCCAGCATTTT. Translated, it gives CASSLTGPSNQPQHF.

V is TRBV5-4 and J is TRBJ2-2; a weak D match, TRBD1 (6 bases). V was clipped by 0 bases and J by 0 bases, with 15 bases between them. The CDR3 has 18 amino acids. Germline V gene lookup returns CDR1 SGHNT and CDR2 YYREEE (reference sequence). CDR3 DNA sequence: TGTGCCAGCAGCTTGGGGGGGCGGCTAGCCACGAACACCGGGGAGCTGTTTTTT. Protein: CASSLGGRLATNTGELFF.

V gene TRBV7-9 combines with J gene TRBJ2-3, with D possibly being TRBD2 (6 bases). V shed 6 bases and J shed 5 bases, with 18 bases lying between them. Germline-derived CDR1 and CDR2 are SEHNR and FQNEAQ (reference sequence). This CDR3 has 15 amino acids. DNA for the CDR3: TGTGCCAGCAGGCTCTGGGGGGATCGACAAGATACGCAGTATTTT. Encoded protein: CASRLWGDRQDTQYF.

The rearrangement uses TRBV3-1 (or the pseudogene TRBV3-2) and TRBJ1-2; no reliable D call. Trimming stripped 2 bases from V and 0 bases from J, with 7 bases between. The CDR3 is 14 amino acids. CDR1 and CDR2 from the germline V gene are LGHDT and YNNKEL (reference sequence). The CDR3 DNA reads TGTGCCAGCAGCCAAAGCTGGTCTAACTATGGCTACACCTTC. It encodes CASSQSWSNYGYTF.

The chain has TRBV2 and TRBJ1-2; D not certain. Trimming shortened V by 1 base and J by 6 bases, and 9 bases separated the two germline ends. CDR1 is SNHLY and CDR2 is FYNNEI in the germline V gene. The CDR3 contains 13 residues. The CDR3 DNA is TGTGCCAGCAGTGAAGGGCCTTATGATGGCTACACCTTC. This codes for CASSEGPYDGYTF.

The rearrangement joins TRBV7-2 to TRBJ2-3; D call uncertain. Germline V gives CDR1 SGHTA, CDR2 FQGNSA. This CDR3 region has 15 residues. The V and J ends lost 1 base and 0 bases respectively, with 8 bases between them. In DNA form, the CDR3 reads TGTGCCAGCAGCTTAGGATCGGTTAGCACAGATACGCAGTATTTT. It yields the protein CASSLGSVSTDTQYF.

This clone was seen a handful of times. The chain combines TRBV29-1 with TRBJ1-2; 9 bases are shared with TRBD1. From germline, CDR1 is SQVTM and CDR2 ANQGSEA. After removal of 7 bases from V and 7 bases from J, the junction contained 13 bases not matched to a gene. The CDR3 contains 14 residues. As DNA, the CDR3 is TGCAGCGCCCTCCGGGGACAGGGACCGTCTGGCTACACCTTC. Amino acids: CSALRGQGPSGYTF.

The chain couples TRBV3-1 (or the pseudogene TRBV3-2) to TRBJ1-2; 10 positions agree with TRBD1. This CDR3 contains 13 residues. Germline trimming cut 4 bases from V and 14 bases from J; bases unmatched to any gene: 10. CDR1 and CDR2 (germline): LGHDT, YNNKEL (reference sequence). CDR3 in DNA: TGTGCCAGCAGCCCCTCCGGACAGGGGGATGAAACCTTC. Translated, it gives CASSPSGQGDETF.

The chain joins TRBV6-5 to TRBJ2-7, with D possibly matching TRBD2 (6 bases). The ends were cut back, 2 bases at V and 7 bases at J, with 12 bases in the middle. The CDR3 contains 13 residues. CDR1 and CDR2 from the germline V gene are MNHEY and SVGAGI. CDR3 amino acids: CASSYRRGREQYF. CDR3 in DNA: TGTGCCAGCAGTTACAGGAGGGGAAGAGAGCAGTACTTC.